The 10 T cell receptor beta chains presented below share a single source sample, sequenced in a study of T cell responses to AZD1222 COVID-19 vaccine. Sequencing used immunoSEQ multiplex PCR; TCRdb keeps in-frame clones, though not all of them. The table shows 140,000 or so clones, with 88% occurring only once. Sequencing was performed on peripheral blood, taken 28 days after the second AZD1222 dose. The receptors were gathered from an adult who received the AZD1222 COVID-19 vaccine.

The chain recombines TRBV2 with TRBJ2-3; TRBD2 agrees at 8 bases. V was clipped by 8 bases and J by 0 bases; unmatched bases: 4. CDR1 SNHLY and CDR2 FYNNEI come from the germline V gene. The CDR3 has 14 residues. This CDR3 is CASGTGGSTDTQYF. The CDR3, as DNA: TGTGCCAGCGGGACGGGAGGGAGCACAGATACGCAGTATTTT. Variable domain in full (rest from reference TRBV2 and TRBJ2-3): EPEVTQTPSHQVTQMGQEVILRCVPISNHLYFYWYRQILGQKVEFLVSFYNNEISEKSEIFDDQFSVERPDGSNFTLKIRSTKLEDSAMYFCASGTGGSTDTQYFGPGTRLTVL.

The genes are TRBV28 and TRBJ2-4, with D unresolved. CDR1 and CDR2 (germline): MDHEN, SYDVKM. The CDR3 has 15 amino acids. The V gene lost 5 bases and the J gene lost 8 bases, with 19 bases spanning the gap. The chain's CDR3 is CASSPAYPTSYIQYF. DNA for the CDR3: TGTGCCAGCAGTCCCGCCTACCCCACCTCGTACATTCAGTACTTC.

The gene calls are TRBV10-3 and TRBJ2-7; D may be TRBD1 (6 bases). V was clipped by 2 bases and J by 6 bases, with 14 bases between them. Germline V CDR1 and CDR2: ENHRY, SYGVKD. The CDR3 runs 14 residues. The CDR3 region is CAISEGQGFGEQYF. CDR3 sequence (DNA): TGTGCCATCAGTGAGGGGCAGGGGTTTGGCGAGCAGTACTTC.

The chain uses TRBV12-3 or TRBV12-4 and TRBJ2-7; D ambiguous. Between the trimmed V and J ends, which lost 3 bases and 3 bases, there was a span of 6 bases. The CDR3 contains 12 residues. This CDR3 reads CASSLSLYEQYF. The CDR3 DNA is TGTGCCAGCAGTTTGTCCCTCTACGAGCAGTACTTC.

The chain links TRBV29-1 to TRBJ2-7; 7 bases fit TRBD1. Germline CDR1 and CDR2: SQVTM and ANQGSEA. CDR3 length: 11 amino acids. V lost 5 bases to trimming and J lost 5 bases; unmatched junction nucleotides: 3. This chain's CDR3 is CSVTGENEQYF. CDR3 coding DNA: TGCAGCGTTACAGGGGAAAACGAGCAGTACTTC.

The rearrangement uses TRBV28 and TRBJ2-5; no definite D call. The CDR3 is 15 residues long. V was clipped by 4 bases and J by 4 bases, with 16 bases between them. The germline CDR1 and CDR2 sequences are MDHEN and SYDVKM. As DNA, the CDR3 is TGTGCCAGCAGTTACCCGAGGAGTAGTGGAGAGACCCAGTACTTC. Translated: CASSYPRSSGETQYF.

The chain links TRBV28 to TRBJ1-2, with D unclear. V gave up 8 bases and J gave up 6 bases, with 13 bases separating them. This CDR3 has 12 residues. CDR1 MDHEN and CDR2 SYDVKM come from the germline V gene. The CDR3 bases are TGTGCCAGCGGAATGAGGGATAATGGCTACACCTTC. It specifies CASGMRDNGYTF.

CDR3 bases: TGCGCCAGCAGTGAAGGTGGTAAGAACACTGAAGCTTTCTTT. This gives the protein CASSEGGKNTEAFF. The chain links TRBV10-2 to TRBJ1-1; no firm D call. The germline V gene encodes CDR1 WSHSY and CDR2 SAAADI. The CDR3 runs 14 residues. Trimming stripped 3 bases from V and 1 base from J, with 9 bases between.

This chain joins TRBV6-6 and TRBJ2-1, with D maybe TRBD1 (6 bases). CDR3 length: 15 amino acids. The ends were cut back, 6 bases at V and 0 bases at J, with 12 bases in the middle. Germline CDR1 is MNHNY and CDR2 is SVGAGI (reference sequence). This chain's CDR3 is CASSPGTSSYNEQFF. The CDR3 DNA follows: TGTGCCAGCAGCCCCGGGACAAGCTCCTACAATGAGCAGTTCTTC.

The chain employs TRBV28 and TRBJ2-3; 10 bases line up with TRBD2. V shed 3 bases and J 3 bases; nucleotides not matched to a gene: 3. This CDR3 contains 15 residues. The germline gives CDR1 MDHEN, CDR2 SYDVKM. The CDR3 sequence: CASSFTGLATDTQYF. The CDR3 nucleotides are TGTGCCAGCAGTTTTACGGGACTAGCGACAGATACGCAGTATTTT.